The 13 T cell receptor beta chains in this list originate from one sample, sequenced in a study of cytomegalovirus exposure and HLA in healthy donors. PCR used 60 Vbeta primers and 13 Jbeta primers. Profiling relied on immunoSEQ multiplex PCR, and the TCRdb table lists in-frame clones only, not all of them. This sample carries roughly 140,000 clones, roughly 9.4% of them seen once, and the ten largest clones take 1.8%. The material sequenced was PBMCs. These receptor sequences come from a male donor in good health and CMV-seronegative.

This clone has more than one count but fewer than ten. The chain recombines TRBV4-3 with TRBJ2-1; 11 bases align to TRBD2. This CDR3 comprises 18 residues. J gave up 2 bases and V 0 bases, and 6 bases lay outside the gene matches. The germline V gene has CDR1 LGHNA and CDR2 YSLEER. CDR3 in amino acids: CASSQDLLAGGPYNEQFF. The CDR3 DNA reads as TGCGCCAGCAGCCAAGATCTCCTAGCGGGGGGTCCCTACAATGAGCAGTTCTTC.

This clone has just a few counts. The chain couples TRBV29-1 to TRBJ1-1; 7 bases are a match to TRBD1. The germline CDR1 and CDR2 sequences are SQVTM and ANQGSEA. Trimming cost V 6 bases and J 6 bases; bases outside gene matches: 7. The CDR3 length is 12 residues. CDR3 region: CSVGRQGPEAFF. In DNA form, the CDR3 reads TGCAGCGTGGGAAGACAGGGACCTGAAGCTTTCTTT.

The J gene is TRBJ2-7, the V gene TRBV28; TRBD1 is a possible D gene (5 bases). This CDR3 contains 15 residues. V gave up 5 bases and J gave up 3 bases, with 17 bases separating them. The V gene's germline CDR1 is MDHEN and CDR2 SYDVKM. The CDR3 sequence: CASSALGRASYEQYF. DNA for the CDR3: TGTGCCAGCAGTGCCCTGGGCAGGGCCAGCTACGAGCAGTACTTC.

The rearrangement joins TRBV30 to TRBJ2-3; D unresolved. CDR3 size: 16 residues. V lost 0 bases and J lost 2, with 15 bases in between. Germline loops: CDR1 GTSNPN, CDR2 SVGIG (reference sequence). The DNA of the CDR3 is TGTGCCTGGAGTGTATACCCGCGCGGTTACACAGATACGCAGTATTTT. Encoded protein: CAWSVYPRGYTDTQYF.

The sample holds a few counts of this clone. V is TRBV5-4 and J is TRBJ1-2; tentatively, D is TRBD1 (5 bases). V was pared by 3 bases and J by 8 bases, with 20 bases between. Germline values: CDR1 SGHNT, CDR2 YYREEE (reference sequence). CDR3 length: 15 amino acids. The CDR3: CASSYPGQGPIGYTF. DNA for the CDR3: TGTGCCAGCAGCTATCCAGGGCAGGGCCCGATAGGCTACACCTTC.

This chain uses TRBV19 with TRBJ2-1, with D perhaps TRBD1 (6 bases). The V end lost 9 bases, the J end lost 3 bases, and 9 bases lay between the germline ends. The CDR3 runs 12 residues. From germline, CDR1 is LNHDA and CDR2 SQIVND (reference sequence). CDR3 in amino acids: CASLDSYNEQFF. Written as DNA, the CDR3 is TGTGCCAGCCTGGACAGCTACAATGAGCAGTTCTTC. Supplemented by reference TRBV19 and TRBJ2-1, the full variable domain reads DGGITQSPKYLFRKEGQNVTLSCEQNLNHDAMYWYRQDPGQGLRLIYYSQIVNDFQKGDIAEGYSVSREKKESFPLTVTSAQKNPTAFYLCASLDSYNEQFFGPGTRLTVL.

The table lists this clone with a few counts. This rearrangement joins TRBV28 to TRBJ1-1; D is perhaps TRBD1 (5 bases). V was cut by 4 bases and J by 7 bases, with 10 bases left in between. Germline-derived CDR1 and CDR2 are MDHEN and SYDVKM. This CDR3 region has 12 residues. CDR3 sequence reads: CASSWEGIEAFF. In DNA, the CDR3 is TGTGCCAGCAGTTGGGAGGGGATTGAAGCTTTCTTT. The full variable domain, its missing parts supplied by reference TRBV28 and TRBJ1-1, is DVKVTQSSRYLVKRTGEKVFLECVQDMDHENMFWYRQDPGLGLRLIYFSYDVKMKEKGDIPEGYSVSREKKERFSLILESASTNQTSMYLCASSWEGIEAFFGQGTRLTVV.

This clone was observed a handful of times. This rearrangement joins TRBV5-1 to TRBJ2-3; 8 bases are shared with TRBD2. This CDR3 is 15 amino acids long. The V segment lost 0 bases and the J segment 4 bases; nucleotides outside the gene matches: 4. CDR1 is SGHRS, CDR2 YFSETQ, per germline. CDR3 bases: TGCGCCAGCAGCTTGGCCGCGGGGGGCGCAGATACGCAGTATTTT. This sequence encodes CASSLAAGGADTQYF.

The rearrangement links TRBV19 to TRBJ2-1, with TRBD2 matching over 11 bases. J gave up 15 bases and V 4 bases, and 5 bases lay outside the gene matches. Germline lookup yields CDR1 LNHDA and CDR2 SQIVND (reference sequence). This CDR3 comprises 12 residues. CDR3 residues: CASSNSGRATFF. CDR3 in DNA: TGTGCCAGTAGTAATAGCGGGAGGGCCACGTTCTTC.

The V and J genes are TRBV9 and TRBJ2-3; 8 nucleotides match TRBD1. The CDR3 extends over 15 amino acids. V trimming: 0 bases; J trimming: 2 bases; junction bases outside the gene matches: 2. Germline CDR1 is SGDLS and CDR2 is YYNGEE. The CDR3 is CASSVAGQDTDTQYF. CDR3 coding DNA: TGTGCCAGCAGCGTAGCGGGACAGGACACAGATACGCAGTATTTT.

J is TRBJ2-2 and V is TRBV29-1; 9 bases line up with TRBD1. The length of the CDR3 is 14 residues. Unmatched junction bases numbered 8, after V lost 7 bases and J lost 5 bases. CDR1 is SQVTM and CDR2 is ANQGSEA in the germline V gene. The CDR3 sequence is CSEGGDRETGELFF. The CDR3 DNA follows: TGCAGCGAGGGGGGGGACAGGGAGACCGGGGAGCTGTTTTTT.

The CDR3 region is CSVGDSLYEQYF. CDR3 DNA: TGCAGCGTTGGGGACAGCCTCTACGAGCAGTACTTC. The rearrangement uses TRBV29-1 and TRBJ2-7, with 7 bases fitting TRBD1. The CDR3 has 12 amino acids. V lost 4 bases, J lost 3 bases, and 3 bases stayed unmatched. The germline V gene has CDR1 SQVTM and CDR2 ANQGSEA.

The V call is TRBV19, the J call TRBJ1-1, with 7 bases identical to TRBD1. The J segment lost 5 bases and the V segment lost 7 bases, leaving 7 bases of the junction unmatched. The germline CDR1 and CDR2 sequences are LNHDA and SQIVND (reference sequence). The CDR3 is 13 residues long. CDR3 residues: CASIQGVGTEAFF. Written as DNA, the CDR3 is TGTGCCAGTATTCAGGGGGTGGGGACTGAAGCTTTCTTT. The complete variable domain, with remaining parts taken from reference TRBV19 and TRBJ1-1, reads DGGITQSPKYLFRKEGQNVTLSCEQNLNHDAMYWYRQDPGQGLRLIYYSQIVNDFQKGDIAEGYSVSREKKESFPLTVTSAQKNPTAFYLCASIQGVGTEAFFGQGTRLTVV.